Listed here are 29 T cell receptor beta chains from one sample, sequenced in a study of early T cells in non-severe SARS-CoV-2 infection. Each CDR3 protein gets one entry after TCRdb re-called the 5' RACE reads with MiXCR. The sample has roughly 70,000 distinct CDR3 sequences, less than 20% seen once; the top ten hold 7.5% to 10%. The specimen was whole blood, collected at baseline. The receptor source for this set is an adult who was a healthcare worker with PCR-confirmed SARS-CoV-2 infection or an uninfected control (not recorded which).

This clonotype has more than one count but fewer than ten. The V call is TRBV30, the J call TRBJ1-3, with unresolved D. CDR3 length: 15 amino acids. The V end was cut by 4 bases, the J end by 2 bases, with 15 bases between. In germline, CDR1 is GTSNPN, CDR2 SVGIG (reference sequence). The CDR3 region is CAWNLETPAGNTIYF. The CDR3 region has the DNA TGTGCCTGGAATCTTGAAACACCGGCTGGAAACACCATATATTTT.

This clonotype was counted at least ten times. The genes are TRBV7-9 and TRBJ1-5; 8 bases are shared with TRBD1. The CDR3 has 17 residues. The junction had 15 bases not matched to a gene; V was cut back by 5 bases and J by 6 bases. Germline loops: CDR1 SEHNR, CDR2 FQNEAQ (reference sequence). CDR3 bases: TGTGCCAGCAGCCAAGAGGGGACAGGTTGGCGTGGTCAGCCCCAGCATTTT. Translation gives CASSQEGTGWRGQPQHF.

This rearrangement joins TRBV25-1 to TRBJ2-2, with a weak D call TRBD1 (5 bases). The germline V gene has CDR1 MGHDK and CDR2 SYGVNS. Trimming removed 5 bases from V and 8 bases from J, with 12 bases in between. The CDR3 runs to 13 residues. CDR3 bases: TGTGCCAGCAGTAGGGGTGTAATAGGGGAGCTGTTTTTT. As protein: CASSRGVIGELFF.

This chain uses TRBV18 with TRBJ1-1; D is undetermined. Germline V lookup: CDR1 KGHSH, CDR2 LQKENI. The V end lost 3 bases, the J end lost 1 base, and 6 bases lay between the germline ends. This CDR3 contains 13 residues. The CDR3 region is CASSPTPNTEAFF. The CDR3 DNA sequence: TGTGCCAGCTCACCGACCCCGAACACTGAAGCTTTCTTT. Using reference TRBV18 and TRBJ1-1 for the parts outside the CDR3, the full variable domain is NAGVMQNPRHLVRRRGQEARLRCSPMKGHSHVYWYRQLPEEGLKFMVYLQKENIIDESGMPKERFSAEFPKEGPSILRIQQVVRGDSAAYFCASSPTPNTEAFFGQGTRLTVV.

This clonotype has more than one count but fewer than ten. The genes are TRBV3-1 and TRBJ2-7; D uncertain. This CDR3 is built from 13 residues. Trimming removed 4 bases at V and 2 bases at J, with 9 bases between. Germline CDR1 and CDR2: LGHDT and YNNKEL (reference sequence). CDR3: CASSLRLPYEQYF. CDR3 nucleotides: TGTGCCAGCAGCCTACGGCTACCCTACGAGCAGTACTTC.

The table lists this clonotype with a few counts. The chain links TRBV5-5 to TRBJ2-2; TRBD1 matches at 8 bases. The CDR3 extends over 15 amino acids. Germline trimming cut 1 base from V and 7 bases from J; bases unmatched to any gene: 6. Germline lookup yields CDR1 SGHKS and CDR2 YYEKEE (reference sequence). DNA of the CDR3: TGTGCCAGCAGCTTGTCGGACAGGGCTGGCGGGGAGCTGTTTTTT. Translation gives CASSLSDRAGGELFF.

V usage is TRBV7-2 and J usage is TRBJ1-6, with 9 nucleotides matching TRBD1. Trimming removed 2 bases from V and 6 bases from J; junction bases left unmatched: 5. Germline loops: CDR1 SGHTA, CDR2 FQGNSA. The CDR3 totals 16 residues. As DNA, the CDR3 is TGTGCCAGCAGCTTAAGTGGGACAGGGCTTAATTCACCCCTCCACTTT. Amino acids: CASSLSGTGLNSPLHF.

This clonotype has just a few counts. The chain employs TRBV6-6 and TRBJ2-3; 8 nucleotides line up with TRBD2. CDR1 and CDR2 (germline): MNHNY, SVGAGI (reference sequence). This CDR3 comprises 14 residues. V trimming: 8 bases; J trimming: 3 bases; junction bases outside the gene matches: 7. CDR3 residues: CASSEAGETDTQYF. The CDR3 DNA sequence: TGTGCCAGCTCTGAAGCGGGGGAGACAGATACGCAGTATTTT.

V and J are TRBV20-1 and TRBJ2-1; 13 bases map to TRBD2. From germline, CDR1 is DFQATT and CDR2 SNEGSKA (reference sequence). This CDR3 comprises 14 residues. J was trimmed by 6 bases and V by 6 bases; bases with no gene match: 5. The CDR3 reads CSARTSGGVNEQFF. The CDR3 DNA follows: TGCAGTGCCCGGACTAGCGGGGGTGTCAATGAGCAGTTCTTC.

A few counts support this clonotype. The CDR3 here is CASSAGQTQETQYF. Here the CDR3 DNA reads TGTGCCAGCAGTGCTGGACAGACCCAAGAGACCCAGTACTTC. The chain carries TRBV6-5 and TRBJ2-5; D possibly corresponds to TRBD1 (6 bases). CDR3 length: 14 residues. V was shortened by 5 bases and J by 1 base, with 11 bases between the two germline ends. The germline CDR1 and CDR2 sequences are MNHEY and SVGAGI.

This clonotype was recorded a few times. The chain links TRBV6-4 to TRBJ1-1; D gene uncertain. The V gene lost 5 bases and the J gene lost 1 base, with 8 bases spanning the gap. The CDR3 has 13 amino acids. CDR1 is MRHNA, CDR2 SNTAGT, per germline. CDR3 residues: CASSLDGNTEAFF. In nucleotides, the CDR3 is TGTGCCAGCAGTCTGGACGGGAACACTGAAGCTTTCTTT.

This clonotype was counted at least ten times. V and J are TRBV3-1 and TRBJ2-1, with 9 bases lining up with TRBD1. This CDR3 region has 18 residues. Trimming cost V 4 bases and J 5 bases; bases outside gene matches: 15. Per germline, CDR1 LGHDT and CDR2 YNNKEL (reference sequence). This CDR3 is CASSRPSAPGTGNNEQFF. The CDR3 region has the DNA TGTGCCAGCAGCCGGCCAAGTGCCCCCGGGACAGGGAACAATGAGCAGTTCTTC.

In its sample, this clonotype was seen a few times. The V gene is TRBV12-3 or TRBV12-4, the J gene TRBJ1-2; 8 nucleotides align to TRBD1. V dropped 6 bases and J dropped 2; count of bases not matched to a gene: 11. CDR3 length equals 16 residues. CDR3 residues: CASREDRVETNYGYTF. Here the CDR3 DNA reads TGTGCCAGCAGGGAGGACAGGGTGGAGACGAACTATGGCTACACCTTC.

Details on this clonotype: A much larger clone lies a single base off, so this may be a read error. The chain combines TRBV14 with TRBJ2-2; 12 nucleotides align to TRBD2. The length of the CDR3 is 17 residues. The germline CDR1 and CDR2 sequences are SGHDN and FVKESK. In DNA, the CDR3 is TGTACCAGCAGCGAAGGACTAGCGGGGACCAACACCGGGGAGCTGTTTTTT. Translated: CTSSEGLAGTNTGELFF.

This clonotype showed up just a few times. The genes are TRBV7-2 and TRBJ2-3; the match to TRBD2 covers 13 bases. The CDR3 runs to 16 residues. V shed 3 bases and J 5 bases; nucleotides not matched to a gene: 5. Germline CDR1 and CDR2: SGHTA and FQGNSA. CDR3 region: CASSLGLAGQGDTQYF. Written as DNA, the CDR3 is TGTGCCAGCAGCTTGGGACTAGCGGGGCAGGGAGATACGCAGTATTTT.

The chain couples TRBV6-2 or TRBV6-3 to TRBJ2-3; D not certain. The V and J ends lost 5 bases and 4 bases respectively, with 13 bases between them. This CDR3 has 14 amino acids. Germline V gives CDR1 MNHEY, CDR2 SVGEGT. CDR3 coding DNA: TGTGCCAGCAGTGACGTACCGTTCCCAGATACGCAGTATTTT. It codes for CASSDVPFPDTQYF.

This clonotype occurred a few times. The CDR3 loop is CSVAGGTGYNEQFF. CDR3 nucleotide sequence: TGCAGCGTCGCCGGCGGGACAGGCTACAATGAGCAGTTCTTC. The V gene is TRBV29-1, the J gene TRBJ2-1; 8 bases line up with TRBD1. The CDR3 is made up of 14 amino acids. The germline V gene encodes CDR1 SQVTM and CDR2 ANQGSEA. V was clipped by 6 bases and J by 3 bases; unmatched bases: 7.

This chain links TRBV30 with TRBJ1-6; unclear D gene. The V gene lost 3 bases and the J gene lost 7 bases, with 10 bases spanning the gap. The CDR3 sequence is 13 residues long. CDR1 and CDR2 (germline): GTSNPN, SVGIG (reference sequence). This chain's CDR3 is CAWRVTENSPLHF. DNA of the CDR3: TGTGCCTGGAGGGTTACGGAAAATTCACCCCTCCACTTT. The full variable domain, with the rest looked up from reference TRBV30 and TRBJ1-6, is SQTIHQWPATLVQPVGSPLSLECTVEGTSNPNLYWYRQAAGRGLQLLFYSVGIGQISSEVPQNLSASRPQDRQFILSSKKLLLSDSGFYLCAWRVTENSPLHFGNGTRLTVT.

This clonotype has at least ten counts. CDR3 sequence (DNA): TGTGCCAGCAGCAGGGGAAGGGGGTATTCACCCCTCCACTTT. Protein: CASSRGRGYSPLHF. V is TRBV21-1 and J is TRBJ1-6; TRBD1 is taken as the D call from the table, unchecked against the DNA. TRBV21-1 has pseudogene status. The CDR3 length is 14 residues.

The chain is built from TRBV7-2 and TRBJ2-3; maybe TRBD1 (5 bases). Germline CDR1 reads SGHTA; CDR2 reads FQGNSA. The CDR3 is 14 amino acids. Trimming cost V 4 bases and J 4 bases, with 12 bases left between them. The CDR3 spells CASSYNRPPDTQYF. In nucleotides, the CDR3 is TGTGCCAGCAGCTATAACAGGCCGCCAGATACGCAGTATTTT.

In this sample, this clonotype turned up a few times. The rearrangement uses TRBV11-2 and TRBJ2-1, with 10 bases aligning to TRBD2. From germline, CDR1 is SGHAT and CDR2 FQNNGV. V lost 5 bases, J lost 4 bases, and 5 bases stayed unmatched. The CDR3 consists of 15 residues. CDR3: CASSLTSGIYNEQFF. CDR3 sequence (DNA): TGTGCCAGCAGCCTCACTAGCGGGATTTACAATGAGCAGTTCTTC.

This clonotype was detected many times. This sequence joins TRBV6-5 and TRBJ1-5; D is undetermined. The ends were cut back, 7 bases at V and 0 bases at J, with 13 bases in the middle. The CDR3 is 15 amino acids. Germline CDR1 MNHEY, CDR2 SVGAGI. CDR3 amino acids: CASKKSDYSNQPQHF. The CDR3 DNA sequence: TGTGCCAGCAAAAAAAGCGATTATAGCAATCAGCCCCAGCATTTT.

This clonotype was counted a few times. The V call is TRBV7-9, the J call TRBJ1-2; D not certain. V lost 5 bases to trimming and J lost 2 bases, with 15 bases between them. This CDR3 has 15 amino acids. Germline V gene sequence: CDR1 SEHNR, CDR2 FQNEAQ (reference sequence). The CDR3 sequence: CASSPGRQTNYGYTF. The CDR3 nucleotides read TGTGCCAGCAGCCCAGGCAGGCAGACAAACTATGGCTACACCTTC.

This clonotype was found a few times. This rearrangement joins TRBV7-2 to TRBJ2-3; no clear D. CDR1 and CDR2 from the germline V gene are SGHTA and FQGNSA. V was clipped by 4 bases and J by 6 bases, with 8 bases between them. The CDR3 is made up of 12 amino acids. CDR3 sequence (DNA): TGTGCCAGCAGCTCTTTGGTTGATACGCAGTATTTT. It translates to CASSSLVDTQYF.

The chain has TRBV19 and TRBJ1-1; D unclear. The germline V gene has CDR1 LNHDA and CDR2 SQIVND (reference sequence). V was cut by 2 bases and J by 1 base, with 11 bases left in between. This CDR3 spans 15 amino acids. The CDR3 loop reads CASSITVPGNTEAFF. The CDR3 nucleotides read TGTGCCAGTAGTATAACCGTCCCAGGGAACACTGAAGCTTTCTTT.

This chain connects TRBV11-2 to TRBJ2-1, with D tentatively TRBD2 (5 bases). Trimming removed 6 bases at V and 2 bases at J, with 14 bases between. The CDR3 is made up of 15 amino acids. The germline gives CDR1 SGHAT, CDR2 FQNNGV. The CDR3 spells CASRSPSGTYNEQFF. The CDR3 DNA reads TGTGCCAGCAGGTCGCCAAGCGGAACCTACAATGAGCAGTTCTTC.

This clonotype showed up just a few times. This chain connects TRBV10-2 to TRBJ1-1; 9 bases line up with TRBD1. The germline CDR1 and CDR2 sequences are WSHSY and SAAADI. This CDR3 contains 15 residues. Trimming cost V 4 bases and J 1 base; bases outside gene matches: 4. The CDR3 DNA is TGCGCCAGCAGTGGGACAGGGGTTGGGAACACTGAAGCTTTCTTT. Translation gives CASSGTGVGNTEAFF.

This chain joins TRBV27 and TRBJ1-2; 7 positions agree with TRBD1. The CDR3 is 19 amino acids. Germline V gene data show CDR1 as MNHEY and CDR2 as SMNVEV (reference sequence). J gave up 0 bases and V 5 bases, and 18 bases lay outside the gene matches. For the CDR3, the DNA is TGTGCCAGCAGTCTAACGGCAAGGGACAGCTTCGTCTCTAACTATGGCTACACCTTC. The encoded protein is CASSLTARDSFVSNYGYTF.

Only a few counts were recorded for this clonotype. V is TRBV7-8 and J is TRBJ2-7; TRBD1 matches 8 bases. The CDR3 spans 13 residues. Germline lookup yields CDR1 SGHVS and CDR2 FQNEAQ. V dropped 5 bases and J dropped 3; count of bases not matched to a gene: 3. CDR3 nucleotide sequence: TGTGCCAGCAGCCTGGGACAGGTCTACGAGCAGTACTTC. Protein product: CASSLGQVYEQYF.